Listed below are T cell receptor beta chains from one sample, sequenced in a study of technical replicates of blood from several donors. Here immunoSEQ multiplex PCR was the method, and the copy in TCRdb shows in-frame clones only, minus some. This repertoire shows around 81,000 clones, 80% to 90% found once; its top ten account for around 4%. Sample: PBMCs. All receptors derive from a human donor in good health. Some clones in this sample may be carry-over from other donors' samples. The CDR3 runs from the conserved cysteine through the conserved F or W. The D gene is left open where the match is weak. Where a row states a size, it is once, few, many or the class of an expanded clone; other rows omit it.

D: TRBD2
V: TRBV6-1
size: few
J: TRBJ2-1
DNA: TGTGCCAGCTTAGCGGGAGGCAATGAGCAGTTCTTC
CDR3: CASLAGGNEQFF

D: TRBD2
V: TRBV6-5
size: .
J: TRBJ2-1
DNA: TGTGCCAGCAAACAGCGGGATTTCAATGAGCAGTTCTTC
CDR3: CASKQRDFNEQFF

D: TRBD1
V: TRBV19
size: .
J: TRBJ2-2
DNA: TGTGCCAGTGACAGGGGGCAGTATGGGGAGCTGTTTTTT
CDR3: CASDRGQYGELFF

D: .
V: TRBV11-2
size: .
J: TRBJ1-3
DNA: TGTGCCAGCAGCCGACAGGATAGCTCTGGAAACACCATATATTTT
CDR3: CASSRQDSSGNTIYF

D: .
V: TRBV20-1
size: few
J: TRBJ2-1
DNA: TGCAGTGCTATTGAGCGTAAAGAGCAGTTCTTC
CDR3: CSAIERKEQFF

D: .
V: TRBV7-2
size: .
J: TRBJ2-7
DNA: TGTGCCAGCAGCTTGGTCAGAGGCGAGCAGTACTTC
CDR3: CASSLVRGEQYF

D: TRBD1
V: TRBV6-1
size: .
J: TRBJ1-1
DNA: TGTGCCAGCAGTGAAGCAAGGAGACAGGGCATGAACACTGAAGCTTTCTTT
CDR3: CASSEARRQGMNTEAFF

D: .
V: TRBV5-8
size: once
J: TRBJ2-2
DNA: TGTGCCAGCAGACGGGAATCGTGGTCCGGGGAGCTGTTTTTT
CDR3: CASRRESWSGELFF

D: .
V: TRBV27
size: few
J: TRBJ1-5
DNA: TGTGCCAGCAGGTCACATTCCGGCAATCAGCCCCAGCATTTT
CDR3: CASRSHSGNQPQHF

D: TRBD2
V: TRBV4-1
size: .
J: TRBJ2-7
DNA: TGCGCCAGCAGCCAAGAAACTAGCGGGAGACGCTACGAGCAGTACTTC
CDR3: CASSQETSGRRYEQYF

D: .
V: TRBV6-5
size: .
J: TRBJ1-1
DNA: TGTGCCAGCAGTTTGGGGGGGGAAGCTTTCTTT
CDR3: CASSLGGEAFF

D: .
V: TRBV6-1
size: .
J: TRBJ1-5
DNA: TGTGCCAGCAGGACCGGACGGAGGAATCAGCCCCAGCATTTT
CDR3: CASRTGRRNQPQHF

D: .
V: TRBV2
size: once
J: TRBJ1-1
DNA: TGTGCCAGCAGCGCAAGGAGGGATAACACTGAAGCTTTCTTT
CDR3: CASSARRDNTEAFF

D: .
V: TRBV29-1
size: .
J: TRBJ1-5
DNA: TGCAGCGCCGCTGCTTCGGGACAGCCCCAGCATTTT
CDR3: CSAAASGQPQHF

D: .
V: TRBV29-1
size: few
J: TRBJ1-1
DNA: TGCAGCGTTGAAGCCACCTCAGGGAACACTGAAGCTTTCTTT
CDR3: CSVEATSGNTEAFF

D: TRBD2
V: TRBV19
size: .
J: TRBJ2-1
DNA: TGTGCCAGTAGTAGGTCTAGCGGGGACCTCTCGGATGAGCAGTTCTTC
CDR3: CASSRSSGDLSDEQFF

D: .
V: TRBV11-2
size: .
J: TRBJ2-1
DNA: TGTGCCAGCAGCTTAGGGGACTTCCTCTACAATGAGCAGTTCTTC
CDR3: CASSLGDFLYNEQFF

D: .
V: TRBV7-9
size: .
J: TRBJ1-5
DNA: TGTGCCAGCAGCTCCGGGTTGTGGCAGCCCCAGCATTTT
CDR3: CASSSGLWQPQHF

D: .
V: TRBV5-4
size: few
J: TRBJ2-1
DNA: TGTGCCAGCAGCTTGGGACCAGAGGGAAAAACAATGAAGCAGTTCTTC
CDR3: CASSLGPEGKTMKQFF

D: .
V: TRBV7-8
size: .
J: TRBJ2-5
DNA: TGTGCCAGCAGGCAGCGGGCCACGGAGACCCAGTACTTC
CDR3: CASRQRATETQYF

D: .
V: TRBV9
size: .
J: TRBJ1-2
DNA: TGTGCCAGCAGCGTGAGTGGAGGGAACTATGGCTACACCTTC
CDR3: CASSVSGGNYGYTF

D: .
V: TRBV28
size: .
J: TRBJ1-5
DNA: TGTGCCAGCAGTTTGTCCCCAGGGCAGCCCCAGCATTTT
CDR3: CASSLSPGQPQHF

D: .
V: TRBV6-6
size: .
J: TRBJ1-3
DNA: TGTGCCAGCAGTTACGACGGCCTCACGGGGGGAAACACCATATATTTT
CDR3: CASSYDGLTGGNTIYF

D: .
V: TRBV28
size: few
J: TRBJ1-5
DNA: TGTGCCAGCAGTTCCGGTAGCAATCAGCCCCAGCATTTT
CDR3: CASSSGSNQPQHF

D: TRBD2
V: TRBV4-1
size: .
J: TRBJ2-7
DNA: TGCGCCAGCAGCCAAGGCCCCAGCGGGATAAACGAGCAGTACTTC
CDR3: CASSQGPSGINEQYF

D: .
V: TRBV11-2
size: .
J: TRBJ2-5
DNA: TGTGCCAGCAGAGCAGGGACTCCGGAGACCCAGTACTTC
CDR3: CASRAGTPETQYF

D: TRBD1
V: TRBV27
size: .
J: TRBJ2-1
DNA: TGTGCCAGCAGTTTCGCGAACAGGGGATACAATGAGCAGTTCTTC
CDR3: CASSFANRGYNEQFF

D: .
V: TRBV7-9
size: .
J: TRBJ2-4
DNA: TGTGCCAGCAGCCACCCGGTAACCAAAAACATTCAGTACTTC
CDR3: CASSHPVTKNIQYF

D: .
V: TRBV28
size: few
J: TRBJ1-2
DNA: TGTGCCAGCAGTCCCCGCTATCCGGGGGGTAATGGCTACACCTTC
CDR3: CASSPRYPGGNGYTF

D: .
V: TRBV7-3
size: few
J: TRBJ2-1
DNA: TGTGCCAGCAGCTCAGAATACAATGAGCAGTTCTTC
CDR3: CASSSEYNEQFF

D: TRBD1
V: TRBV29-1
size: .
J: TRBJ2-7
DNA: TGCAGCGCCAAGGGACAGTTCTACGAGCAGTACTTC
CDR3: CSAKGQFYEQYF

D: .
V: TRBV12-5
size: .
J: TRBJ2-7
DNA: TGTGCTAGTGGTTTGTTGGGCTTCCTCTCCTACGAGCAGTACTTC
CDR3: CASGLLGFLSYEQYF

D: TRBD2
V: TRBV11-2
size: .
J: TRBJ2-7
DNA: TGTGCCAGCAGCTTAGGCGGGAGTTACGAGCAGTACTTC
CDR3: CASSLGGSYEQYF

D: TRBD1
V: TRBV11-2
size: .
J: TRBJ2-1
DNA: TGTGCCAGCAGCTTAGGGGGGTGGGACAGCAACAATGAGCAGTTCTTC
CDR3: CASSLGGWDSNNEQFF

D: TRBD2
V: TRBV6-6
size: .
J: TRBJ2-2
DNA: TGTGCCAGCATCCGGGGCGCGGGGGACACCGGGGAGCTGTTTTTT
CDR3: CASIRGAGDTGELFF

D: .
V: TRBV30
size: .
J: TRBJ2-3
DNA: TGTGCCTGGAGTGATCAGGCCTATACGCAGTATTTT
CDR3: CAWSDQAYTQYF

D: .
V: TRBV5-4
size: .
J: TRBJ2-2
DNA: TGTGCCAGCAGCCCGGACACGAACACCGGGGAGCTGTTTTTT
CDR3: CASSPDTNTGELFF

D: .
V: TRBV6-5
size: .
J: TRBJ1-1
DNA: TGTGCCAGCAGTTACGTGGTTGGAGGGCCCGGTGAAGCTTTCTTT
CDR3: CASSYVVGGPGEAFF

D: .
V: TRBV4-3
size: .
J: TRBJ2-2
DNA: TGCGCCAGCAGCATTGGAAGGGGGGGGCGGAGCACCGGGGAGCTGTTTTTT
CDR3: CASSIGRGGRSTGELFF

D: TRBD2
V: TRBV11-3
size: .
J: TRBJ2-7
DNA: TGTGCCAGCAGCTTAGATTACGCGGGAGAGAGCTCCTACGAGCAGTACTTC
CDR3: CASSLDYAGESSYEQYF

D: TRBD2
V: TRBV7-3
size: .
J: TRBJ2-7
DNA: TGTGCCAGCAGCTTACAGGCGGGAGTCCCTTACGAGCAGTACTTC
CDR3: CASSLQAGVPYEQYF

D: .
V: TRBV7-9
size: .
J: TRBJ2-7
DNA: TGTGCCAGCAGCCTCCGGGGTATTACCTACGAGCAGTACTTC
CDR3: CASSLRGITYEQYF

D: .
V: TRBV13
size: .
J: TRBJ1-1
DNA: TGTGCCAGCAGCAGTTTGACAGGGAACACTGAAGCTTTCTTT
CDR3: CASSSLTGNTEAFF

D: .
V: TRBV28
size: .
J: TRBJ1-5
DNA: TGTGCCAGCAGTGCACCAGGAGGGCCGAGCAATCAGCCCCAGCATTTT
CDR3: CASSAPGGPSNQPQHF

D: .
V: TRBV10-3
size: once
J: TRBJ1-2
DNA: TGTGCCATCAGTGAGATGCAGGGGCAGGGCTATGGCTACACCTTC
CDR3: CAISEMQGQGYGYTF

D: TRBD2
V: TRBV4-3
size: once
J: TRBJ2-3
DNA: TGCGCCAGCAGCCAGGAGGCGCCCGGAGCGGGGGCTTACACAGATACGCAGTATTTT
CDR3: CASSQEAPGAGAYTDTQYF

D: .
V: TRBV5-1
size: .
J: TRBJ1-1
DNA: TGCGCCAGCAGCTTTAATCGGGGTGAAGCTTTCTTT
CDR3: CASSFNRGEAFF

D: .
V: TRBV5-4
size: .
J: TRBJ1-3
DNA: TGTGCCAGCAGCTTGCTCCCGACAGCCGGAAACACCATATATTTT
CDR3: CASSLLPTAGNTIYF

D: .
V: TRBV6-5
size: .
J: TRBJ1-1
DNA: TGTGCCAGCAGTTACCCGGGACACCCTGGCACTGAAGCTTTCTTT
CDR3: CASSYPGHPGTEAFF

D: .
V: TRBV30
size: .
J: TRBJ1-1
DNA: TGTGCCTGGAGTCGTCGCGAGTTGGACACTGAAGCTTTCTTT
CDR3: CAWSRRELDTEAFF

D: TRBD1
V: TRBV2
size: .
J: TRBJ1-4
DNA: TGTGCCAGCAGTAAATTACAGGGGGCTAATGAAAAACTGTTTTTT
CDR3: CASSKLQGANEKLFF

D: TRBD2
V: TRBV30
size: .
J: TRBJ2-1
DNA: TGTGCCTGGGCGGGACTAGCAAAGGAGCAGTTCTTC
CDR3: CAWAGLAKEQFF

D: .
V: TRBV29-1
size: .
J: TRBJ1-2
DNA: TGCAGCGTTCCTTCCTGGGGAGACTCGGTGGATGGCTACACCTTC
CDR3: CSVPSWGDSVDGYTF